This T cell receptor (beta chain) was sequenced for a study of cytomegalovirus exposure and HLA in healthy donors. The overall study: A preliminary data release comprised tens of millions of unique TCRs obtained from HLA-typed donors. Study-level points and caveats: TCR beta sequences reportedly predicted the HLA-A and HLA-B alleles of most subjects accurately. Relative to the approximately 680-donor mean, N-insertions were reportedly fewer in an Asian-associated ancestry cluster in a later analysis. Association of approximately 16,000 TCR beta sequences with HLA alleles was found at 0.05 false discovery rate in a later analysis.

PCR involved 60 Vbeta and 13 Jbeta primers. Produced via immunoSEQ multiplex PCR; TCRdb's table is partial and in-frame only. Found here are 130,000 to 150,000 clones; the top ten clones hold roughly 2.6%. Remarks on this clone: Antigen: not known.

This CDR3 spans 14 amino acids. Germline V gives CDR1 MDHEN, CDR2 SYDVKM. Trimming took 6 bases from V and 5 from J, leaving 17 bases between them. The sequence came from a man in his forties or fifties in good health and CMV-seronegative. Sequences were obtained from PBMCs. The V gene is TRBV28, the J gene TRBJ2-7, with TRBD1 as a possible D gene (7 bases). DNA of the CDR3: TGTGCCAGCAGAAGGGCGGGGACAGTAAACGAGCAGTACTTC. Its translation is CASRRAGTVNEQYF.